Listed here are 9 T cell receptor beta chains from one sample, sequenced in a study of shared clonotypes between healthy human individuals. Here immunoSEQ multiplex PCR was the method, and the copy in TCRdb shows in-frame clones only, minus some. Among some 580,000 clones listed, around 97% were seen once. The sample taken for sequencing was naive CD4+ T cells sorted from blood. This sample's subset: CD45RA+ positively selected. The source is a woman aged 30 to 39 in good health.

The chain carries TRBV28 and TRBJ1-5; unclear D gene. CDR3 length equals 14 residues. V was pared by 4 bases and J by 7 bases, with 14 bases between. Per the germline V gene, CDR1 is MDHEN and CDR2 is SYDVKM. DNA of the CDR3: TGTGCCAGCAGTTCCCCACCGGTAAGACAGCCCCAGCATTTT. Translation gives CASSSPPVRQPQHF.

The rearrangement joins TRBV19 to TRBJ1-2; a weak D match, TRBD1 (6 bases). Deletions cut 4 bases from V and 3 bases from J, with 21 bases between. CDR3 length equals 17 residues. The germline V gene encodes CDR1 LNHDA and CDR2 SQIVND (reference sequence). The CDR3 here is CASSRAWGGGNHYGYTF. The DNA for the CDR3 is TGTGCCAGTAGTAGGGCCTGGGGGGGCGGCAATCACTATGGCTACACCTTC.

V is TRBV7-3 and J is TRBJ2-7; no clear D gene. The CDR3 is 22 amino acids. V lost 3 bases and J lost 0, with 33 bases in between. Germline assignment: CDR1 SGHTA and CDR2 FQGTGA. CDR3 sequence (DNA): TGTGCCAGCAGCTTCACGTCGACACCGAGCTCCTACGAGAACCCGGGCTCCTACGAGCAGTACTTC. Its translation is CASSFTSTPSSYENPGSYEQYF.

This sequence joins TRBV5-1 and TRBJ1-4; no firm D call. The length of the CDR3 is 13 residues. Between the trimmed V and J ends, which lost 3 bases and 5 bases, there was a span of 8 bases. The V gene's germline CDR1 is SGHRS and CDR2 YFSETQ. CDR3 sequence (DNA): TGCGCCAGCAGCTCGGGAGGGAATGAAAAACTGTTTTTT. Amino acids: CASSSGGNEKLFF. Full variable domain (remainder filled in from reference TRBV5-1 and TRBJ1-4): KAGVTQTPRYLIKTRGQQVTLSCSPISGHRSVSWYQQTPGQGLQFLFEYFSETQRNKGNFPGRFSGRQFSNSRSEMNVSTLELGDSALYLCASSSGGNEKLFFGSGTQLSVL.

The V and J genes are TRBV28 and TRBJ1-1; 10 bases match TRBD1. Germline loops: CDR1 MDHEN, CDR2 SYDVKM. This CDR3 is 12 amino acids long. J lost 11 bases, V lost 4 bases, and 4 bases had no gene match. This CDR3 reads CASSSDRGLAFF. The CDR3 DNA follows: TGTGCCAGCAGTTCCGACAGGGGGCTGGCTTTCTTT.

J is TRBJ1-1 and V is TRBV2; 7 bases agree with TRBD1. This CDR3 is built from 11 residues. J gave up 8 bases and V 6 bases, and 3 bases lay outside the gene matches. Germline V gives CDR1 SNHLY, CDR2 FYNNEI. CDR3 amino acids: CASRAQGEAFF. The CDR3 coding sequence is TGTGCCAGCAGGGCACAGGGGGAAGCTTTCTTT.

The V gene is TRBV27, the J gene TRBJ1-1, with 9 bases fitting TRBD1. Trimming took 6 bases from V and 3 from J; bases not matched to a gene: 5. This CDR3 is 14 amino acids long. Germline V gene sequence: CDR1 MNHEY, CDR2 SMNVEV (reference sequence). CDR3 bases: TGTGCCAGCAGCGGGGGGACAGGGTACACTGAAGCTTTCTTT. It encodes CASSGGTGYTEAFF.

This sequence joins TRBV2 and TRBJ2-1, with D hard to call. This CDR3 spans 13 amino acids. From germline, CDR1 is SNHLY and CDR2 FYNNEI. V lost 6 bases and J 8 bases, leaving 14 bases between the germline ends. The CDR3 sequence is CASRGRAGYEQFF. The DNA for the CDR3 is TGTGCCAGCAGAGGACGCGCTGGCTATGAGCAGTTCTTC.

The chain joins TRBV7-3 to TRBJ2-7; TRBD2 might be the D (6 bases). Germline values: CDR1 SGHTA, CDR2 FQGTGA. The ends were cut back, 5 bases at V and 1 base at J, with 15 bases in the middle. CDR3 length: 15 amino acids. CDR3 sequence (DNA): TGTGCCAGCAGCATAGGGGCTAGCGCTTCCTACGAGCAGTACTTC. Its protein is CASSIGASASYEQYF.